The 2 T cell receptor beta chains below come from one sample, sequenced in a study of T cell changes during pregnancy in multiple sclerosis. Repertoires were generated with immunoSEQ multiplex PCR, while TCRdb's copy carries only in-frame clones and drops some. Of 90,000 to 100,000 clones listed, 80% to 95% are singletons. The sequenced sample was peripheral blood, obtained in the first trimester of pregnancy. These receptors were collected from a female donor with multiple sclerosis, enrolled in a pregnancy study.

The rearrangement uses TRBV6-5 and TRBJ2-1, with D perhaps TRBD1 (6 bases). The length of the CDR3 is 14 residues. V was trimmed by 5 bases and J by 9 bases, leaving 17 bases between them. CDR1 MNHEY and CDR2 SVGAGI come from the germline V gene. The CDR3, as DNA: TGTGCCAGCAGTCAAGGATCACAGGGTGCTGAGCAGTTCTTC. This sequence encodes CASSQGSQGAEQFF.

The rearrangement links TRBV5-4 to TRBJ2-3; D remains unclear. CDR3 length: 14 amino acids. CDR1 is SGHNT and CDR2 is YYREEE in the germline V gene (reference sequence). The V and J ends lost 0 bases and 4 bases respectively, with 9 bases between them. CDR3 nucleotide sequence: TGTGCCAGCAGCTTGGCCTCCCGGGCAGATACGCAGTATTTT. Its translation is CASSLASRADTQYF.